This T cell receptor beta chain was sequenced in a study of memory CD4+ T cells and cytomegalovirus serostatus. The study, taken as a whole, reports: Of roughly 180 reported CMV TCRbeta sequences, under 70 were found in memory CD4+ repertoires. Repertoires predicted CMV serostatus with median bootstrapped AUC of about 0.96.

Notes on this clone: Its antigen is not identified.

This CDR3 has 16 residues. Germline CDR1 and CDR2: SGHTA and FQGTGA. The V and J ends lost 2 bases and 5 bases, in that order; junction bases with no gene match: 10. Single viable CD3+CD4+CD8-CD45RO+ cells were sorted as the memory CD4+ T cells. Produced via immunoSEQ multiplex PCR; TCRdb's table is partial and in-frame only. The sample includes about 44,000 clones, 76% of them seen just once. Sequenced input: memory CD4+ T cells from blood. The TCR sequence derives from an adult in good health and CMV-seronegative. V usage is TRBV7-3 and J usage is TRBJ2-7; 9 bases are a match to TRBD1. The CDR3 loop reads CASSLAGTGTFNEQYF. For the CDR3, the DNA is TGTGCCAGCAGCTTAGCTGGGACAGGGACGTTCAACGAGCAGTACTTC.